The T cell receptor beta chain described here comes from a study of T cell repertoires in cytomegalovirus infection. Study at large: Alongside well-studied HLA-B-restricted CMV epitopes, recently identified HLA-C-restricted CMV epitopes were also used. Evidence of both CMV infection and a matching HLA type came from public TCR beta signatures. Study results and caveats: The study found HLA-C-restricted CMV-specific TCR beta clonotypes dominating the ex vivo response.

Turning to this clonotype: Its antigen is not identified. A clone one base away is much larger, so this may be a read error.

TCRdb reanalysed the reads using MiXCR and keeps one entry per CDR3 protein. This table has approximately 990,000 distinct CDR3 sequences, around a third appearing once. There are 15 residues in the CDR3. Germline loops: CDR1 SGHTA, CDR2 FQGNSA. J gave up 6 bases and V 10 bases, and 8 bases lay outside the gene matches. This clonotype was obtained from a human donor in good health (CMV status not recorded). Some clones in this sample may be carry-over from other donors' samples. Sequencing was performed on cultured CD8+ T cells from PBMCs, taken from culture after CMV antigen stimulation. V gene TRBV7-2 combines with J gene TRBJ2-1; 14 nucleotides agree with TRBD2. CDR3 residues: CANRRTSGGINEQFF. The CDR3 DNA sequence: TGTGCCAACAGACGGACTAGCGGGGGGATCAATGAGCAGTTCTTC.